Below, 19 T cell receptor beta chains from the same sample are listed, as sequenced in a study of blood T cell repertoires in COVID-19. TCRdb keeps only in-frame clones here, not all; method: immunoSEQ multiplex PCR. The sample holds 150,000 to 200,000 clones, 60% to 85% seen once. Material for sequencing was peripheral blood. The receptors shown here come from a man between 70 and 80 years old with acute or convalescent COVID-19.

This clone was observed once. The chain uses TRBV6-5 and TRBJ2-5; possibly TRBD1 for D (6 bases). The CDR3 sequence is 12 residues long. Trimming cost V 5 bases and J 7 bases, with 11 bases left between them. The germline CDR1 and CDR2 sequences are MNHEY and SVGAGI. CDR3 nucleotide sequence: TGTGCCAGCAGTACAGGGTCCCGGACCCAGTACTTC. Protein product: CASSTGSRTQYF.

The gene calls are TRBV27 and TRBJ2-7, with a tentative D call TRBD2 (5 bases). The germline V gene encodes CDR1 MNHEY and CDR2 SMNVEV (reference sequence). There are 15 residues in the CDR3. V lost 3 bases and J 4 bases, leaving 16 bases between the germline ends. The CDR3 protein is CASSLVDGGTYEQYF. The CDR3 DNA follows: TGTGCCAGCAGTTTGGTGGACGGAGGCACTTACGAGCAGTACTTC.

The gene calls are TRBV6-6 and TRBJ2-1; 8 nucleotides align to TRBD1. The CDR3 is 12 residues long. The trim removed 9 bases at V and 6 bases at J, leaving 4 bases unmatched. Germline V gene lookup returns CDR1 MNHNY and CDR2 SVGAGI (reference sequence). The CDR3 DNA is TGTGCCAGTACAGGGGGAGGCAATGAGCAGTTCTTC. Translating it yields CASTGGGNEQFF.

This chain uses TRBV6-6 with TRBJ1-1, with a weak D call TRBD1 (5 bases). V was pared by 0 bases and J by 11 bases, with 13 bases between. The length of the CDR3 is 13 residues. Germline V gives CDR1 MNHNY, CDR2 SVGAGI (reference sequence). Here the CDR3 DNA reads TGTGCCAGCAGTTACTCATCGGGACTGGTCGCTTTCTTT. It is translated as CASSYSSGLVAFF.

V and J are TRBV12-5 and TRBJ1-1; TRBD1 is a possible D gene (5 bases). In germline, CDR1 is LGHNT, CDR2 FRNRAP. V lost 6 bases to trimming and J lost 2 bases, with 13 bases between them. This CDR3 region has 14 residues. The CDR3 region has the DNA TGTGCTAGTGGGGTCGGGGGGGGTAACACTGAAGCTTTCTTT. Translated, it gives CASGVGGGNTEAFF.

CDR3 in DNA: TGCGCCAGCAGCCAACCGACGGGGAGCACTGAAGCTTTCTTT. Encoded protein: CASSQPTGSTEAFF. The chain couples TRBV4-1 to TRBJ1-1; D ambiguous. Trimming cost V 2 bases and J 4 bases, with 11 bases left between them. Germline-derived CDR1 and CDR2 are MGHRA and YSYEKL. CDR3 length equals 14 residues.

This clone was picked up a small number of times. The chain links TRBV7-9 to TRBJ2-5; 8 bases map to TRBD2. Germline assignment: CDR1 SEHNR and CDR2 FQNEAQ (reference sequence). The CDR3 runs 14 residues. With 5 bases clipped from V and 0 bases from J, the junction kept 2 bases outside the gene matches. CDR3 bases: TGTGCCAGCAGCCCACTAGCGGACCAAGAGACCCAGTACTTC. Its translation: CASSPLADQETQYF.

V is TRBV5-8 and J is TRBJ1-2; tentatively, D is TRBD1 (6 bases). CDR1 and CDR2 (germline): SGHTS, YDEGEE. Trimming pared 3 bases from V and 0 bases from J, leaving 12 bases between. The CDR3 runs to 15 residues. This chain's CDR3 is CASSSDSRTNYGYTF. DNA for the CDR3: TGTGCCAGCAGCTCGGACAGCCGAACTAACTATGGCTACACCTTC.

Only a few counts were recorded for this clone. This chain joins TRBV21-1 and TRBJ1-1. TRBV21-1 is tagged as a pseudogene. This CDR3 contains 12 residues. DNA of the CDR3: TGTGCCAGCAGCAAAGTAGACACTGAAGCTTTCTTT. As protein: CASSKVDTEAFF.

This clone was observed a handful of times. V gene TRBV7-8 combines with J gene TRBJ2-3, with 9 bases that match TRBD2. J gave up 0 bases and V 0 bases, and 1 base lay outside the gene matches. The germline CDR1 and CDR2 sequences are SGHVS and FQNEAQ. There are 16 residues in the CDR3. The CDR3 here is CASSLATSGSTDTQYF. The CDR3, as DNA: TGTGCCAGCAGCTTAGCGACTAGCGGCAGCACAGATACGCAGTATTTT.

This rearrangement joins TRBV7-2 to TRBJ1-2, with 7 nucleotides matching TRBD1. This CDR3 contains 16 residues. Germline lookup yields CDR1 SGHTA and CDR2 FQGNSA. V shed 5 bases, J shed 0 bases, and the junction held 9 bases outside the gene matches. This CDR3 is CASSRRQGRTNYGYTF. In nucleotides, the CDR3 is TGTGCCAGCAGCAGACGACAGGGCCGAACTAACTATGGCTACACCTTC.

The chain joins TRBV12-1 to TRBJ2-1; the table's D call, TRBD1, has no DNA check behind it. TRBV12-1 is an annotated pseudogene. The CDR3 consists of 16 residues. This chain's CDR3 is CATGPRDRVVRDEQFF. The CDR3 bases are TGTGCCACCGGACCAAGAGACAGGGTTGTTCGGGATGAGCAGTTCTTC.

The chain has TRBV4-3 and TRBJ2-7, with 7 bases identical to TRBD1. J lost 2 bases, V lost 1 base, and 5 bases had no gene match. The CDR3 has 15 residues. Germline V gives CDR1 LGHNA, CDR2 YSLEER. CDR3 residues: CASSQVVGGAYEQYF. The CDR3 DNA follows: TGCGCCAGCAGCCAAGTAGTAGGGGGCGCCTACGAGCAGTACTTC.

The chain couples TRBV4-3 to TRBJ2-7; D is possibly TRBD1 (6 bases). V was trimmed by 1 base and J by 4 bases, leaving 14 bases between them. Germline V gives CDR1 LGHNA, CDR2 YSLEER. CDR3 size: 15 residues. This chain's CDR3 is CASSQAAGTSYEQYF. CDR3 sequence (DNA): TGCGCCAGCAGCCAAGCTGCCGGGACAAGTTACGAGCAGTACTTC.

The chain employs TRBV6-6 and TRBJ2-7, with TRBD1 identical over 7 bases. Germline assignment: CDR1 MNHNY and CDR2 SVGAGI (reference sequence). Unmatched junction bases numbered 10, after V lost 5 bases and J lost 6 bases. The CDR3 contains 14 residues. In DNA form, the CDR3 reads TGTGCCAGCAGTCGCCCGCCCGACAGGGTCGAGCAGTACTTC. Translation gives CASSRPPDRVEQYF.

The chain couples TRBV10-1 to TRBJ2-3; D possibly corresponds to TRBD2 (5 bases). V was pared by 8 bases and J by 1 base, with 10 bases between. The CDR3 is made up of 13 amino acids. Germline assignment: CDR1 WNHNN and CDR2 SYGVQD (reference sequence). The CDR3 sequence: CASGEGRTDTQYF. CDR3 DNA: TGCGCCAGCGGAGAGGGCCGCACAGATACGCAGTATTTT.

The gene calls are TRBV18 and TRBJ1-5, with TRBD1 matching 7 bases. The CDR3 sequence is 16 residues long. Trimming removed 4 bases from V and 0 bases from J; junction bases left unmatched: 6. CDR1 is KGHSH and CDR2 is LQKENI in the germline V gene. The DNA for the CDR3 is TGTGCCAGCTCACAAGCCGGGACAGATAGCAATCAGCCCCAGCATTTT. Its translation is CASSQAGTDSNQPQHF.

The genes are TRBV7-2 and TRBJ2-7; 10 bases align to TRBD2. Germline V lookup: CDR1 SGHTA, CDR2 FQGNSA. V dropped 1 base and J dropped 3; count of bases not matched to a gene: 12. This CDR3 has 18 residues. The CDR3 here is CASSLEASGSARLYEQYF. The CDR3 coding sequence is TGTGCCAGCAGCTTAGAGGCTAGCGGGAGCGCTCGCCTCTACGAGCAGTACTTC.

This clone was found a few times. The J gene is TRBJ2-1, the V gene TRBV2; D is ambiguous. Germline V gives CDR1 SNHLY, CDR2 FYNNEI. The CDR3 covers 12 residues. V was trimmed by 3 bases and J by 5 bases, leaving 5 bases between them. DNA of the CDR3: TGTGCCAGCAGTGATGTCAACAATGAGCAGTTCTTC. The encoded protein is CASSDVNNEQFF.